This entry describes one T cell receptor (beta chain). Donors in the study were healthy people who gave bone marrow. These data are taken from a study of cytomegalovirus exposure and HLA in healthy donors. Vbeta (60) and Jbeta (13) primers were used in the PCR. The assay was immunoSEQ multiplex PCR, and TCRdb's table has in-frame clones only and misses some. The sample yields around 190,000 clones, over 65% seen once. Looked up from germline, CDR1 is MNHNY and CDR2 is SVGAGI (reference sequence). V was clipped by 7 bases and J by 2 bases; unmatched bases: 6. The CDR3 is 15 residues long. The TCR sequence derives from a woman in her 30s in good health and CMV-seronegative. The chain combines TRBV6-6 with TRBJ2-2; 8 bases match TRBD2. Sequencing used PBMCs. CDR3: CASNRLATNTGELFF. CDR3 DNA: TGTGCCAGCAATAGACTAGCGACCAACACCGGGGAGCTGTTTTTT.